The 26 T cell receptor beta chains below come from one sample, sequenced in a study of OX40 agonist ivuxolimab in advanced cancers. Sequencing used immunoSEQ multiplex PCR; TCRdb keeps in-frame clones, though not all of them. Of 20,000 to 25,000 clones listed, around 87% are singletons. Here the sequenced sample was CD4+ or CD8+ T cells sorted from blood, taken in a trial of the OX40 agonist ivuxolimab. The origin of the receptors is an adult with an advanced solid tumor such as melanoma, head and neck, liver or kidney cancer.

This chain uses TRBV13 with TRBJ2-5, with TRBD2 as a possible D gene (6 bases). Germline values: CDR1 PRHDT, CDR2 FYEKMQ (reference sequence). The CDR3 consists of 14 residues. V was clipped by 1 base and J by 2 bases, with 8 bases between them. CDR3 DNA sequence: TGTGCCAGCAGCTTAGAGGGAGGTCAAGAGACCCAGTACTTC. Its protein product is CASSLEGGQETQYF.

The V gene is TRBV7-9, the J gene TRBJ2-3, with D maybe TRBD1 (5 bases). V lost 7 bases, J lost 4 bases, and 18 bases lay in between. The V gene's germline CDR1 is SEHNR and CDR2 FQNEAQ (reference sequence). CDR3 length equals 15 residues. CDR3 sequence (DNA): TGTGCCAGCATCGTGGACACGAGCCTCTCAGATACGCAGTATTTT. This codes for CASIVDTSLSDTQYF.

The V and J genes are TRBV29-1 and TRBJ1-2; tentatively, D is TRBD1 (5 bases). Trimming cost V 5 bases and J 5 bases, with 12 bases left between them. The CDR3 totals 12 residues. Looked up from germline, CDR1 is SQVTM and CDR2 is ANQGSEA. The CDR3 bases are TGCAGCGTTCCCAGGGACGTGTATGGCTACACCTTC. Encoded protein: CSVPRDVYGYTF.

The CDR3 sequence is CASCTDITSGNTIYF. CDR3 nucleotide sequence: TGTGCCAGCTGTACTGACATAACCTCTGGAAACACCATATATTTT. V gene TRBV5-5 combines with J gene TRBJ1-3; D is unresolved. V was shortened by 7 bases and J by 0 bases, with 14 bases between the two germline ends. CDR3 length: 15 residues. Germline lookup yields CDR1 SGHKS and CDR2 YYEKEE (reference sequence).

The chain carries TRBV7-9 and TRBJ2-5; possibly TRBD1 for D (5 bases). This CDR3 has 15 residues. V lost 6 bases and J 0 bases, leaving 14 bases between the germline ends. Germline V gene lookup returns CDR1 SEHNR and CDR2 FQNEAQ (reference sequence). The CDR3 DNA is TGTGCCAGCAGAGGCATTTCAGGGTACCAAGAGACCCAGTACTTC. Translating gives CASRGISGYQETQYF. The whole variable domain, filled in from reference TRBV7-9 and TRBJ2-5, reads DTGVSQNPRHKITKRGQNVTFRCDPISEHNRLYWYRQTLGQGPEFLTYFQNEAQLEKSRLLSDRFSAERPKGSFSTLEIQRTEQGDSAMYLCASRGISGYQETQYFGPGTRLLVL.

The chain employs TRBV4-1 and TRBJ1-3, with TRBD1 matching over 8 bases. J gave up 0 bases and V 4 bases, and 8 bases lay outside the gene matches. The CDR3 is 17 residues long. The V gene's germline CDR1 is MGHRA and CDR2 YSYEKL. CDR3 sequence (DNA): TGCGCCAGCAGCCTTCGGACAGGGACCATCTCTGGAAACACCATATATTTT. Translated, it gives CASSLRTGTISGNTIYF.

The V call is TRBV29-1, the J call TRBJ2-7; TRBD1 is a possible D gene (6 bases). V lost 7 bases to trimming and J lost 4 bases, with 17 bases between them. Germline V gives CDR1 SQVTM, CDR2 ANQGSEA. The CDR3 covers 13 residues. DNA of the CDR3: TGCAGCGGGGTAACAGGGTCGGGTTACGAGCAGTACTTC. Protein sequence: CSGVTGSGYEQYF.

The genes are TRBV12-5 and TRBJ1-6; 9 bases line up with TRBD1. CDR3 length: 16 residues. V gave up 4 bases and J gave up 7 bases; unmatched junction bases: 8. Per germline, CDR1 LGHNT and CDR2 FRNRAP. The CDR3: CASGSTSGTGNSPLHF. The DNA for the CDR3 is TGTGCTAGTGGTTCCACCTCCGGGACAGGGAATTCACCCCTCCACTTT.

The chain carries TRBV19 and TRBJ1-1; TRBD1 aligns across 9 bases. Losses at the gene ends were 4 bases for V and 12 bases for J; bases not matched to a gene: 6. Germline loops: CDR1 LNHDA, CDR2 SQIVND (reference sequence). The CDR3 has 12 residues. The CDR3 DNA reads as TGTGCCAGTAGTACTCCGGGACAGGGATCTTTCTTT. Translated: CASSTPGQGSFF.

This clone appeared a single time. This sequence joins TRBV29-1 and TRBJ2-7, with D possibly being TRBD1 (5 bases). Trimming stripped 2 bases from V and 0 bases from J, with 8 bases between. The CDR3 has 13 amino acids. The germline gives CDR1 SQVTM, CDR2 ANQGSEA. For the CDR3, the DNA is TGCAGCGTTGAAAAACAGGACTCCTACGAGCAGTACTTC. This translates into CSVEKQDSYEQYF.

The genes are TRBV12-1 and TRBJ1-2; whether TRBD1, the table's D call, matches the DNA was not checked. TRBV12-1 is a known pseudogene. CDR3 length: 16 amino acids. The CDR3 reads CASSFRDTVGYGGYTF. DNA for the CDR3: TGTGCCAGCAGCTTCCGGGACACCGTAGGGTATGGTGGCTACACCTTC.

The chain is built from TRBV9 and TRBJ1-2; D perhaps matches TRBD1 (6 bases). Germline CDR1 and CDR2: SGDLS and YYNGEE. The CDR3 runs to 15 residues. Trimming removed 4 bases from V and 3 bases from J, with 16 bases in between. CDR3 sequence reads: CASSSMNRDHYGYTF. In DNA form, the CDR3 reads TGTGCCAGCAGCTCAATGAACAGGGACCACTATGGCTACACCTTC. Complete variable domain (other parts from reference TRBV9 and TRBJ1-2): DSGVTQTPKHLITATGQRVTLRCSPRSGDLSVYWYQQSLDQGLQFLIQYYNGEERAKGNILERFSAQQFPDLHSELNLSSLELGDSALYFCASSSMNRDHYGYTFGSGTRLTVV.

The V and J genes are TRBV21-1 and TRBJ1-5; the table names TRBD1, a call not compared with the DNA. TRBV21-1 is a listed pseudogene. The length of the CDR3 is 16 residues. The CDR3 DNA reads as TGTGCCAGCAGCAAAGCGCACAGGAGATTTCATCAGCCCCAGCATTTT. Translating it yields CASSKAHRRFHQPQHF.

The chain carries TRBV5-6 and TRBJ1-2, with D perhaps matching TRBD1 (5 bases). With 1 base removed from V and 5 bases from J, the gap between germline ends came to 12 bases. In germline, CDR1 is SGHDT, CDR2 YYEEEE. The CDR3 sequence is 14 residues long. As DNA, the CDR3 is TGTGCCAGCAGCTTGCGAGACAGCCCTTATGGCTACACCTTC. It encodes CASSLRDSPYGYTF. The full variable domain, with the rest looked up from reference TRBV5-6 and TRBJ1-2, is DAGVTQSPTHLIKTRGQQVTLRCSPKSGHDTVSWYQQALGQGPQFIFQYYEEEERQRGNFPDRFSGHQFPNYSSELNVNALLLGDSALYLCASSLRDSPYGYTFGSGTRLTVV.

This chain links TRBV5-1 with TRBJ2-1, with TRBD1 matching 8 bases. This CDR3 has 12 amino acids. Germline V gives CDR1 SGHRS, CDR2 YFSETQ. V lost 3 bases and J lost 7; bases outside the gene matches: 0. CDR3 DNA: TGCGCCAGCAGCTGGACAGGGAATGAGCAGTTCTTC. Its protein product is CASSWTGNEQFF.

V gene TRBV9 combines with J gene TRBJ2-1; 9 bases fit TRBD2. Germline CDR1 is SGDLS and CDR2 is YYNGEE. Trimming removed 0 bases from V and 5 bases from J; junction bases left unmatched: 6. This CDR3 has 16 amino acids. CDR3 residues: CASSVVGGGAHNEQFF. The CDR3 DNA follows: TGTGCCAGCAGCGTAGTTGGCGGGGGGGCCCACAATGAGCAGTTCTTC.

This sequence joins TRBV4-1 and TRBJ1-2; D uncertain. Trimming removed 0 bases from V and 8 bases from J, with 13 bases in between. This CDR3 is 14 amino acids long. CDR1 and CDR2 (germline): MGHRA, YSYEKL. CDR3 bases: TGCGCCAGCAGCCAAGATAGAGGGCCTCCAGGCTACACCTTC. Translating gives CASSQDRGPPGYTF.

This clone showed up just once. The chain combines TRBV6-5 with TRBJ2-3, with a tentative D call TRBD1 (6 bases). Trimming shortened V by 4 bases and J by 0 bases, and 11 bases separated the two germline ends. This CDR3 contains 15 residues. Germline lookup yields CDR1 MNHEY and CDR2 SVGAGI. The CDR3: CASSSTGYSTDTQYF. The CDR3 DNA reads TGTGCCAGCAGTTCGACAGGTTACAGCACAGATACGCAGTATTTT.

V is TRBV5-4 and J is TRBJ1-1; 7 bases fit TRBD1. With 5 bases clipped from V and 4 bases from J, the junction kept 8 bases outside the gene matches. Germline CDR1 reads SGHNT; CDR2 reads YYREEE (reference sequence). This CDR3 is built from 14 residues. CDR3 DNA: TGTGCCAGCAGTTTAGAGGGGGCTGGCACTGAAGCTTTCTTT. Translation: CASSLEGAGTEAFF.

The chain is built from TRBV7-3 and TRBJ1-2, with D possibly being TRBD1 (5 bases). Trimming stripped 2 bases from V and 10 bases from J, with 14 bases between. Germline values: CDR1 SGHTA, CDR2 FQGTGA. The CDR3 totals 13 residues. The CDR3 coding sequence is TGTGCCAGCAGCTTAGGGGCCGGCAGCCCCTACACCTTC. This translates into CASSLGAGSPYTF.

CDR3 in amino acids: CASSMTGTENNSPLHF. The CDR3 DNA sequence: TGTGCCAGTAGTATGACAGGAACAGAGAATAATTCACCCCTCCACTTT. The rearrangement joins TRBV19 to TRBJ1-6; D possibly corresponds to TRBD1 (6 bases). V lost 3 bases and J lost 5, with 14 bases in between. The CDR3 contains 16 residues. Germline V lookup: CDR1 LNHDA, CDR2 SQIVND (reference sequence).

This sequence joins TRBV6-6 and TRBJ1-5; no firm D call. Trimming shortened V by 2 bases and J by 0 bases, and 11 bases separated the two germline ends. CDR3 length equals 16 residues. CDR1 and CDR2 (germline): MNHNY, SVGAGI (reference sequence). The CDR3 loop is CASSYREPNSNQPQHF. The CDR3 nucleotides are TGTGCCAGCAGTTACCGAGAACCGAATAGCAATCAGCCCCAGCATTTT.

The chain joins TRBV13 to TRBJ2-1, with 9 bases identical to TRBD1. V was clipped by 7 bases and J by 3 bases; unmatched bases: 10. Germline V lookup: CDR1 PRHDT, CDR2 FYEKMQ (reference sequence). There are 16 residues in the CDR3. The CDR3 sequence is CASILGQGRFYNEQFF. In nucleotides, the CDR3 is TGTGCCAGCATCCTTGGACAGGGGAGGTTCTACAATGAGCAGTTCTTC.

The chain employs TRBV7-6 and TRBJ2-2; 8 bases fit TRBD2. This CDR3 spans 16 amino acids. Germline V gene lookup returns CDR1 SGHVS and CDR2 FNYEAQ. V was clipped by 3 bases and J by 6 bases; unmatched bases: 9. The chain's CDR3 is CASSFYDLAGSGELFF. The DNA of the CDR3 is TGTGCCAGCAGCTTTTATGACTTAGCGGGGTCCGGGGAGCTGTTTTTT.

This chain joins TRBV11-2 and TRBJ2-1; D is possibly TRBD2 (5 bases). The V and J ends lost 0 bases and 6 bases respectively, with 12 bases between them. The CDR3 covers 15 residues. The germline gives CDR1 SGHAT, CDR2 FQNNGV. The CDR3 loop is CASSLERLAPNEQFF. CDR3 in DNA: TGTGCCAGCAGCTTAGAGCGGCTAGCCCCCAATGAGCAGTTCTTC.

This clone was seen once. In DNA, the CDR3 is TGTGCCAGCAGCTTTGATTTCAGGGTTGAGCAGTTCTTC. It codes for CASSFDFRVEQFF. The gene calls are TRBV7-2 and TRBJ2-1, with a weak D call TRBD1 (5 bases). The CDR3 consists of 13 residues. Germline-derived CDR1 and CDR2 are SGHTA and FQGNSA. V dropped 3 bases and J dropped 9 bases, with 12 bases sitting between them.